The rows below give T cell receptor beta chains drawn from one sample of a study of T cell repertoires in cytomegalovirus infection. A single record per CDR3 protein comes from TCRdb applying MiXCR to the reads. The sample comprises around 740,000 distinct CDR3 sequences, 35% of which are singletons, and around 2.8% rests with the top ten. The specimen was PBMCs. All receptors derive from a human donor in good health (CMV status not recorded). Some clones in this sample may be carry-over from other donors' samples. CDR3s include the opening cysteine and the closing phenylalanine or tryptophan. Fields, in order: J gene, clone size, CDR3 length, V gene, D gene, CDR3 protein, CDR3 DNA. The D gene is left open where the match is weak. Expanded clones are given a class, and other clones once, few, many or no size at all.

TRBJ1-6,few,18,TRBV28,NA,CASSLFTLREVSRSPLHF,TGTGCCAGCAGTTTATTCACTCTCAGGGAGGTCTCGCGATCACCCCTCCACTTT
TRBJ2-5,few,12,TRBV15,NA,CATSFGGETQYF,TGTGCCACGTCCTTCGGGGGCGAGACCCAGTACTTC
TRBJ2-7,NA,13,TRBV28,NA,CASNYRRSYEQYF,TGTGCCAGCAATTACAGGAGATCCTACGAGCAGTACTTC
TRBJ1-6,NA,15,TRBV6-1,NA,CASTLLGQTNSPLHF,TGTGCCAGCACTCTACTGGGACAAACCAATTCACCCCTCCACTTT
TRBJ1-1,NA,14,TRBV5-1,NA,CASHPGGRNTEAFF,TGCGCCAGCCACCCCGGAGGGCGGAACACTGAAGCTTTCTTT
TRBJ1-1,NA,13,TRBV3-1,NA,CASSQALRRKAFF,TGTGCCAGCAGCCAAGCTCTGAGGCGTAAGGCTTTCTTT
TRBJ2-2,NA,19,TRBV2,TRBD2,CASTTTVTLAGGIHGELFF,TGTGCCAGCACCACAACTGTAACTCTAGCGGGGGGGATTCACGGGGAGCTGTTTTTT
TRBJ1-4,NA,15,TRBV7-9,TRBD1,CASSLGTGANEKLFF,TGTGCCAGCAGCTTAGGGACAGGAGCTAATGAAAAACTGTTTTTT
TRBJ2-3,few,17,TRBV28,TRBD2,CASSTTPLSGSGHTQYF,TGTGCCAGCAGCACAACCCCCCTCAGCGGGAGTGGTCATACGCAGTATTTT
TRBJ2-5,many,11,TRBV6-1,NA,CASTLKETQYF,TGTGCCAGCACCCTAAAGGAGACCCAGTACTTC
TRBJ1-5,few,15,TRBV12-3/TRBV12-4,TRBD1,CASSWTGVGNQPQHF,TGTGCCAGCAGTTGGACAGGGGTGGGCAATCAGCCCCAGCATTTT
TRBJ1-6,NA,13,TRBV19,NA,CASSIDSNSPLHF,TGTGCCAGTAGTATCGACAGTAATTCACCCCTCCACTTT
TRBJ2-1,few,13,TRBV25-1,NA,CASTMRAYNEQFF,TGTGCCAGCACCATGAGGGCCTACAATGAGCAGTTCTTC
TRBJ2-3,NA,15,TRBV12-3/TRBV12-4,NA,CASTPQHVFTDTQYF,TGTGCCAGCACCCCACAACATGTATTCACAGATACGCAGTATTTT
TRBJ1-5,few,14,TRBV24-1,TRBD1,CATSDSGQNQPQHF,TGTGCCACCAGTGATTCGGGACAGAATCAGCCCCAGCATTTT
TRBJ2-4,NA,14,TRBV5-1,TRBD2,CASSPAGGQGIQYF,TGCGCCAGCAGCCCAGCGGGGGGGCAGGGCATTCAGTACTTC